This T cell receptor beta chain appears in the sequencing data of a study of T cell responses to AZD1222 COVID-19 vaccine. Across the study: Doses given second, at about 4 or about 12 weeks, were pooled.

To note about this clone: Its matching antigen is unknown.

Libraries were prepared by immunoSEQ multiplex PCR; TCRdb keeps only in-frame clonotypes and omits some of them. Of 100,000 to 150,000 clones in the sample, just over 85% were seen once. Study-wide findings and caveats: Regions left unmutated in variants are reportedly the target of nearly half of spike-specific TCRs. Only 5 or 6 AZD1222 recipients were seropositive at baseline.

This CDR3 comprises 14 residues. J lost 9 bases, V lost 0 bases, and 2 bases had no gene match. The germline V gene has CDR1 SGHAT and CDR2 FQNNGV. This receptor was taken from an adult in good health. The rearrangement joins TRBV11-2 to TRBJ1-6; 7 nucleotides agree with TRBD1. This material consisted of peripheral blood, taken on day 0 of AZD1222 vaccination. The CDR3 spells CASSLEQGSSPLHF. In DNA, the CDR3 is TGTGCCAGCAGCTTAGAACAGGGGAGTTCACCCCTCCACTTT. The whole variable domain, remainder taken from reference TRBV11-2 and TRBJ1-6, is EAGVAQSPRYKIIEKRQSVAFWCNPISGHATLYWYQQILGQGPKLLIQFQNNGVVDDSQLPKDRFSAERLKGVDSTLKIQPAKLEDSAVYLCASSLEQGSSPLHFGNGTRLTVT.